This T cell receptor beta chain stems from a study of blood T cell repertoires in COVID-19 (dated by TCRdb to between 2020 and 2021). Context from the whole study: Samples from collaborators originated in the United States, Italy and Spain and spanned both the acute and convalescent phases of COVID-19. The prospective study material was composed of cDNA or gDNA derived from T cells, B-cell-depleted T cells, or PBMCs. Deeply sampled blood TCRbeta repertoires from subjects exposed to, actively infected with, or recovered from COVID-19 were included in the dataset. The repertoires were released in a freely available public database meant as a resource for research on the immune response to SARS-CoV-2. The samples were drawn from two sources: the first 160 participants of the ongoing ImmuneRACE study, and fewer than 1,500 subjects contributed by 6 global collaborators. The sample metadata nearly always contained a de-identified subject ID, COVID-19 status, age in years and sex. Where HLA class I and class II types were available, the types were taken from metadata supplied by the sample provider, not from assay-based typing. Summary of the overall study and its limitations: The amount of clinical and demographic metadata varied by source and participant and was provided uncurated.

At one collaborating source in Seattle, patients were enrolled during active infection and were followed longitudinally through the course of disease. Collaborating institutions collected whole blood in K2EDTA tubes following their own protocols. For TCRbeta analysis, collaborator samples were shipped as frozen whole blood, as isolated PBMCs, or as DNA extracted from either sample type. TCRbeta CDR3 regions were amplified from genomic DNA using the immunoSEQ Assay, a bias-controlled multiplex PCR. Concerning the study's data processing: The number of nucleated cells in each sample was estimated from the amplification of reference gene primers within the assay. Sequence reads were collapsed and filtered to measure the absolute abundance of every unique TCRbeta CDR3 rearrangement. For each sample, productive Simpson clonality was calculated as the square root of Simpson's diversity index over productive rearrangements. The table was pulled from immuneACCESS by TCRdb, which kept in-frame rearrangements only. Such tables lose some clones; where checked, under half of the loss comes from unresolved V genes, and the rest has no known cause. The D gene and trimming were derived from the DNA, and the V and J assignments and clone size from that table. Here the sample has 100,000 to 150,000 clones; roughly 92% occur a single time. The top ten clones comprise around 2.1% of the sample.

This clone has just a few counts. Its cognate antigen has yet to be identified. No clone much larger than this one lies a single base away; base qualities are absent. This TCR derives from a man over 45 with COVID-19, enrolled during active disease. The material sequenced was peripheral blood.

The CDR3 here reads CASSQALPGQGALPLHF. The nucleotide sequence is TGCGCCAGCAGCCAAGCCCTTCCCGGACAGGGGGCTCTTCCCCTCCACTTT. This receptor chain uses TRBV4-1 and TRBJ1-6; the central 11 bases match TRBD1. Per the germline V gene, MGHRA is the CDR1 and YSYEKL is the CDR2. Taken from cysteine to phenylalanine, the CDR3 has 17 residues. Left in the record is the CDR3 DNA by itself, 51 bases read in frame from the first base. Compared with germline, V lacks 1 base and J lacks 13 bases; bases without a gene match: 12.